This TCR beta chain appears in the sequencing data of a study of T cell clonality in common variable immunodeficiency (dated by TCRdb to 2014 to 2015). Points the paper makes about the study in general: TCRbeta clonality was higher in CVID subjects than in healthy controls (t-test p = 0.018), and the increase was most characteristic of about a third of subjects. According to the authors, finding the cause of the higher clonality in CVID would require sequencing the repertoires of T cell subpopulations. Fewer deletions and N-nucleotide insertions were reportedly observed in CVID TCRbeta sequences, and highly modified clones with 13 or more V deletions were reportedly absent from CVID TCRbeta sequences. Even though DNA input was the same, control samples had an average of around 82,000 unique sequences each, compared with approximately 30,000 in CVID samples. Patient heterogeneity within the CVID cohort put limits on correlating repertoire features with clinical complications. Healthy controls shared more TCRbeta clones with each other than CVID subjects shared among themselves (p < 0.0001).

For sequencing input, CVID and control samples contributed equivalent amounts of genomic DNA. For every sample, a 60 bp segment covering the rearranged TCRbeta CDR3 region was amplified and then sequenced. The immunoSEQ assay, a bias-corrected multiplex PCR combined with high-throughput sequencing, was used for TCRbeta amplification. Concerning the study's data processing: Every unique nucleotide sequence counted as a clone and was annotated with V, D and J genes, copy number and frequency. Sequences were labeled productive if in frame, and non-productive if out of frame or containing stop codons. Clonality was calculated from Shannon's entropy as previously described. Mean CDR3 Kyte-Doolittle hydropathy was derived from the predicted amino acid sequences of productive clones. The R hclust function was used to hierarchically cluster scaled V gene usage with Manhattan distance and complete linkage. Clone sharing by CDR3 amino acid sequence was assessed by resampling 12 repertoires per group over 100 rounds. The repertoires were searched for 55 to 75 published EBV-specific TCRbeta sequences and 245 published CMV-specific TCRbeta sequences. After a couple of CVID samples that produced fewer than 10,000 sequences were dropped from the analysis, some 40 CVID repertoires remained. This is the immuneACCESS table as TCRdb keeps it, with only in-frame sequences that have V and J called. A part of the clones is gone; compared with another copy, unresolved V genes explain less than half, and the rest is unexplained. Clone size and V and J calls were adopted from that table, with D and trimming inferred from the DNA. Listed for this sample are more than 45,000 clones, none observed only a single time. About 6% of the sample goes to the ten largest clones.

Most of the CVID patients and most of the healthy controls were of Caucasian heritage. Heparinized peripheral whole blood samples of about 4.5 to 8 ml were collected from each donor. Genomic DNA from adults with common variable immune deficiency (CVID) and from healthy adult controls was used for sequencing of TCRbeta CDR3 repertoires. A total of some 22 healthy adult volunteers (around 12 female and 10 male; age range roughly 23 to 66 years, mean age about 33) were included in the control group. Diluted blood was density-centrifuged over Hypaque 1077 or Ficoll-Paque to isolate peripheral blood mononuclear cells. Genomic DNA was obtained from unsorted mononuclear cells using either Qiagen column purification or a centrifugation-based method. CDR1 is given as KGHSH and CDR2 as LQKENI, both from the germline V gene. Trimming accounts for 2 bases at V and 3 bases at J, while the number of junction bases matched to no gene is 8. The CDR3 measures 17 amino acids from cysteine to phenylalanine. The DNA covers only part of the CDR3, 42 bases in frame from base 1.

This clone appeared many times. The antigen it recognizes is unknown. Read sequence stops 3 residues before the CDR3 end, and the germline J gene provides the missing end. The sample comprised peripheral blood mononuclear cells. The source is a person between 18 and 75 years old in good health. Rearrangement joined TRBV18 to TRBJ2-1, and TRBD1 aligns with 9 junction nucleotides. The sequenced CDR3 bases are TGTGCCAGCTCACCATCGACAGGGACAGGGAACTACAATGAG. This gives the protein CASSPSTGTGNYNE. The complete CDR3 sequence is CASSPSTGTGNYNEQFF.